One sample yielded the 30 T cell receptor beta chains listed below, sequenced in a study of blood T cell repertoires in COVID-19. Assay: immunoSEQ multiplex PCR; the TCRdb copy retains only in-frame clones and omits some. This table has tens of thousands of clones, around 85% appearing once. Sequencing was performed on peripheral blood. These receptors all stem from a human donor with active COVID-19. The donor label of this sample is uncertain.

Here the CDR3 reads CASSAQEGLTTDTQYF. For the CDR3, the DNA is TGTGCCAGCAGCGCACAAGAAGGACTAACCACAGATACGCAGTATTTT. V usage is TRBV9 and J usage is TRBJ2-3, with a tentative D call TRBD2 (6 bases). The CDR3 contains 16 residues. Germline values: CDR1 SGDLS, CDR2 YYNGEE. Trimming took off 3 bases at V and 2 bases at J, with 16 bases between the two ends.

The chain couples TRBV6-6 to TRBJ1-5; D may be TRBD1 (5 bases). Trimming left V 6 bases short and J 3 bases short, with 12 bases between. Germline V lookup: CDR1 MNHNY, CDR2 SVGAGI (reference sequence). The CDR3 is 14 residues long. CDR3 nucleotide sequence: TGTGCCAGCAGCCTCGACAGCCTCAATCAGCCCCAGCATTTT. It encodes CASSLDSLNQPQHF.

The V and J genes are TRBV5-1 and TRBJ2-3, with 10 bases fitting TRBD2. This CDR3 comprises 16 residues. CDR1 and CDR2 from the germline V gene are SGHRS and YFSETQ. V lost 2 bases to trimming and J lost 2 bases; unmatched junction nucleotides: 5. CDR3 bases: TGCGCCAGCAGCTTTCGGACTAGCGGCACCACAGATACGCAGTATTTT. Translated: CASSFRTSGTTDTQYF.

The chain joins TRBV28 to TRBJ2-2; D gene ambiguous. Trimming pared 6 bases from V and 5 bases from J, leaving 10 bases between. Germline V gene sequence: CDR1 MDHEN, CDR2 SYDVKM. The CDR3 is 13 residues long. CDR3 loop: CASRPSGTGELFF. CDR3 coding DNA: TGTGCCAGCAGGCCATCAGGTACCGGGGAGCTGTTTTTT.

The V call is TRBV18, the J call TRBJ1-1, with a weak D call TRBD1 (6 bases). Trimming cost V 6 bases and J 1 base, with 18 bases left between them. Germline V gives CDR1 KGHSH, CDR2 LQKENI. The CDR3 sequence is 16 residues long. This CDR3 is CASSLSTSDRNTEAFF. The CDR3 coding sequence is TGTGCCAGCTCCCTTTCGACTTCGGACAGGAACACTGAAGCTTTCTTT.

The rearrangement links TRBV13 to TRBJ2-7; TRBD2 agrees at 7 bases. The germline V gene has CDR1 PRHDT and CDR2 FYEKMQ (reference sequence). This CDR3 contains 15 residues. The junction had 7 bases not matched to a gene; V was cut back by 1 base and J by 4 bases. The CDR3 nucleotides are TGTGCCAGCAGCTTAGAGGGGAGCGGGATATACGAGCAGTACTTC. It translates to CASSLEGSGIYEQYF.

J is TRBJ2-1 and V is TRBV30, with 8 positions matching TRBD2. The J segment lost 8 bases and the V segment lost 0 bases, leaving 12 bases of the junction unmatched. The CDR3 is 16 amino acids. CDR1 is GTSNPN and CDR2 is SVGIG in the germline V gene (reference sequence). CDR3 in DNA: TGTGCCTGGAGTGTAGGGGCGGGAGGCCGGATAGATGAGCAGTTCTTC. Encoded protein: CAWSVGAGGRIDEQFF.

The chain is built from TRBV14 and TRBJ2-2, with 9 bases that match TRBD1. V shed 3 bases, J shed 5 bases, and the junction held 4 bases outside the gene matches. Germline V gene data show CDR1 as SGHDN and CDR2 as FVKESK. The CDR3 sequence is 15 residues long. CDR3 region: CASSHGQGNTGELFF. The CDR3 DNA reads as TGTGCCAGCAGCCACGGACAGGGGAATACCGGGGAGCTGTTTTTT.

This sequence joins TRBV12-3 or TRBV12-4 and TRBJ2-5, with TRBD1 identical over 7 bases. The CDR3 extends over 13 amino acids. V was clipped by 5 bases and J by 6 bases; unmatched bases: 6. The CDR3 bases are TGTGCCAGCAGTGTTGACAGGGAACAGACCCAGTACTTC. It is translated as CASSVDREQTQYF.

The rearrangement joins TRBV10-2 to TRBJ1-5, with D perhaps TRBD1 (6 bases). V was trimmed by 3 bases and J by 6 bases, leaving 12 bases between them. This CDR3 contains 14 residues. The germline V gene has CDR1 WSHSY and CDR2 SAAADI. The CDR3 protein is CASSETGSAQPQHF. The DNA of the CDR3 is TGCGCCAGCAGTGAAACAGGGTCGGCTCAGCCCCAGCATTTT.

The rearrangement uses TRBV19 and TRBJ1-1; TRBD1 agrees at 8 bases. The V gene end was trimmed by 3 bases and the J gene end by 6 bases; junction bases not matched to a gene: 6. From germline, CDR1 is LNHDA and CDR2 SQIVND (reference sequence). There are 14 residues in the CDR3. CDR3 amino acids: CASSIRTGRSEAFF. The DNA for the CDR3 is TGTGCCAGTAGTATCCGGACAGGGCGATCTGAAGCTTTCTTT.

The chain combines TRBV28 with TRBJ2-1; 13 bases are a match to TRBD2. The germline CDR1 and CDR2 sequences are MDHEN and SYDVKM. V shed 6 bases and J 7 bases; nucleotides not matched to a gene: 18. The CDR3 is made up of 19 amino acids. CDR3 in DNA: TGTGCCAGCAGCCCTATAAAGACTAGCGGGAGGTACGAGGGGAATGAGCAGTTCTTC. Translating it yields CASSPIKTSGRYEGNEQFF.

The rearrangement joins TRBV29-1 to TRBJ2-5; possible D gene TRBD1, 5 bases. Trimming removed 2 bases at V and 2 bases at J, with 9 bases between. The CDR3 sequence is 13 residues long. Germline CDR1 reads SQVTM; CDR2 reads ANQGSEA. The CDR3 bases are TGCAGCGTTGAACCGACAGCTCAAGAGACCCAGTACTTC. Translated: CSVEPTAQETQYF.

In this sample, this clone turned up a few times. The rearrangement links TRBV9 to TRBJ2-1; TRBD1 matches at 7 bases. V lost 3 bases, J lost 4 bases, and 7 bases stayed unmatched. The CDR3 runs to 15 residues. Germline V gives CDR1 SGDLS, CDR2 YYNGEE. This chain's CDR3 is CASSAGDSVYNEQFF. DNA for the CDR3: TGTGCCAGCAGCGCCGGGGACAGCGTATACAATGAGCAGTTCTTC.

The rearrangement uses TRBV24-1 and TRBJ2-2; D perhaps matches TRBD2 (6 bases). V lost 6 bases, J lost 3 bases, and 13 bases lay in between. This CDR3 has 15 residues. Germline-derived CDR1 and CDR2 are KGHDR and SFDVKD. Here the CDR3 reads CATSSLGTHTGELFF. DNA of the CDR3: TGTGCCACCAGTTCCTTAGGGACTCACACCGGGGAGCTGTTTTTT.

The chain joins TRBV18 to TRBJ2-1, with D perhaps TRBD1 (6 bases). This CDR3 is built from 11 residues. The V end lost 5 bases, the J end lost 10 bases, and 9 bases lay between the germline ends. Germline lookup yields CDR1 KGHSH and CDR2 LQKENI. The DNA of the CDR3 is TGTGCCAGCTCAATAGACAGGGAGCAGTTCTTC. Its protein product is CASSIDREQFF.

The chain has TRBV10-3 and TRBJ2-3; possibly TRBD2 for D (7 bases). The V end lost 11 bases, the J end lost 4 bases, and 16 bases lay between the germline ends. The CDR3 is 13 amino acids. The germline V gene encodes CDR1 ENHRY and CDR2 SYGVKD. The CDR3 nucleotides are TGTGCCTCCCGCGAGGGGGGGCCAGATACGCAGTATTTT. Translation: CASREGGPDTQYF.

The V and J genes are TRBV5-1 and TRBJ2-1; maybe TRBD2 (6 bases). The ends were cut back, 1 base at V and 3 bases at J, with 14 bases in the middle. Per the germline V gene, CDR1 is SGHRS and CDR2 is YFSETQ. The CDR3 sequence is 16 residues long. The CDR3 sequence: CASSLPRDSYYNEQFF. As DNA, the CDR3 is TGCGCCAGCAGCTTGCCGAGGGACTCTTACTACAATGAGCAGTTCTTC.

With regard to this clone: Its ends do not fully match the called genes, so a read error is possible. V and J are TRBV2 and TRBJ2-4; no reliable D call. The CDR3 is made up of 13 amino acids. CDR1 is SNHLY, CDR2 FYNNEI, per germline. For the CDR3, the DNA is TGTGCCAGCAGGGCCTCTGCCAGAAACATTCAGTACTTC. Amino acid sequence: CASRASARNIQYF.

This clone has a handful of counts. V is TRBV6-5 and J is TRBJ1-1; 8 bases map to TRBD1. J lost 6 bases, V lost 6 bases, and 6 bases had no gene match. The CDR3 loop spans 13 amino acids. Per the germline V gene, CDR1 is MNHEY and CDR2 is SVGAGI. CDR3 protein: CASRGRGRSEAFF. CDR3 bases: TGTGCCAGCAGGGGCAGGGGGCGGTCTGAAGCTTTCTTT.

The V and J genes are TRBV29-1 and TRBJ2-3; TRBD2 aligns across 8 bases. J was trimmed by 0 bases and V by 7 bases; bases with no gene match: 0. Germline CDR1 is SQVTM and CDR2 is ANQGSEA. CDR3 length equals 12 residues. The CDR3 region has the DNA TGCAGCGCTAGCGGGAGCACAGATACGCAGTATTTT. Its protein is CSASGSTDTQYF.

V and J are TRBV15 and TRBJ2-3; 9 bases fit TRBD2. Germline values: CDR1 LNHNV, CDR2 YYDKDF (reference sequence). V lost 3 bases to trimming and J lost 9 bases; unmatched junction nucleotides: 7. This CDR3 comprises 14 residues. The CDR3 here is CATSSDLAGVTQYF. CDR3 DNA sequence: TGTGCCACCAGCAGTGACTTAGCGGGAGTAACGCAGTATTTT.

This chain joins TRBV3-1 (or the pseudogene TRBV3-2) and TRBJ1-2; TRBD1 might be the D (5 bases). V gave up 3 bases and J gave up 8 bases, with 13 bases separating them. Germline V gene data show CDR1 as LGHDT and CDR2 as YNNKEL (reference sequence). The CDR3 is 13 residues long. The DNA of the CDR3 is TGTGCCAGCAGCCAGCAGGTAGCAGGGGGCTACACCTTC. Residues: CASSQQVAGGYTF.

The chain is built from TRBV10-3 and TRBJ2-7; TRBD1 matches 11 bases. This CDR3 comprises 14 residues. Germline CDR1 and CDR2: ENHRY and SYGVKD. V lost 10 bases to trimming and J lost 3 bases; unmatched junction nucleotides: 8. The CDR3 nucleotides read TGTGCCACTTCGGACAGGGGGCAGGGCTACGAGCAGTACTTC. It codes for CATSDRGQGYEQYF.

This clone was observed a handful of times. The gene calls are TRBV7-2 and TRBJ1-5; D may be TRBD1 (5 bases). The CDR3 length is 16 residues. The V end lost 3 bases, the J end lost 8 bases, and 20 bases lay between the germline ends. Germline V lookup: CDR1 SGHTA, CDR2 FQGNSA. This chain's CDR3 is CASSLAYQALGEPQHF. In nucleotides, the CDR3 is TGTGCCAGCAGCTTGGCTTATCAAGCGTTAGGGGAGCCCCAGCATTTT.

The V and J genes are TRBV5-8 and TRBJ2-7, with 11 nucleotides matching TRBD1. The CDR3 sequence is 16 residues long. The trim removed 4 bases at V and 7 bases at J, leaving 13 bases unmatched. Germline assignment: CDR1 SGHTS and CDR2 YDEGEE. CDR3 in DNA: TGTGCCAGCAGCCCCCCGTGGGACAGGGGGGGCTCGGAGCAGTACTTC. It specifies CASSPPWDRGGSEQYF.

The table lists this clone with a few counts. This sequence joins TRBV5-6 and TRBJ2-5, with D maybe TRBD2 (5 bases). V was trimmed by 2 bases and J by 5 bases, leaving 13 bases between them. Germline V gene sequence: CDR1 SGHDT, CDR2 YYEEEE. The CDR3 has 14 residues. The CDR3 sequence: CASSFRGEGETQYF. The CDR3 DNA follows: TGTGCCAGCAGCTTCAGAGGCGAGGGCGAGACCCAGTACTTC.

This CDR3 reads CASSQGTGADEQYF. The CDR3 DNA sequence: TGTGCCAGTAGTCAAGGGACAGGGGCTGACGAGCAGTACTTC. The V call is TRBV19, the J call TRBJ2-7; the match to TRBD1 covers 10 bases. The germline gives CDR1 LNHDA, CDR2 SQIVND (reference sequence). V shed 5 bases and J 5 bases; nucleotides not matched to a gene: 6. The CDR3 is 14 residues long. Using reference TRBV19 and TRBJ2-7 for the parts outside the CDR3, the full variable domain is DGGITQSPKYLFRKEGQNVTLSCEQNLNHDAMYWYRQDPGQGLRLIYYSQIVNDFQKGDIAEGYSVSREKKESFPLTVTSAQKNPTAFYLCASSQGTGADEQYFGPGTRLTVT.

The rearrangement uses TRBV6-5 and TRBJ2-1; no clear D gene. Germline CDR1 MNHEY, CDR2 SVGAGI. V dropped 2 bases and J dropped 5 bases, with 7 bases sitting between them. The length of the CDR3 is 13 residues. The CDR3 here is CASSYHRDNEQFF. CDR3 bases: TGTGCCAGCAGTTACCACCGGGACAATGAGCAGTTCTTC.

The chain carries TRBV28 and TRBJ1-6; 8 bases fit TRBD1. The CDR3 runs 18 residues. Germline trimming cut 0 bases from V and 6 bases from J; bases unmatched to any gene: 10. Germline loops: CDR1 MDHEN, CDR2 SYDVKM. The CDR3 nucleotides read TGTGCCAGCAGTTTATGGGCCGGAGGACAGGGTCCTAATTCACCCCTCCACTTT. Translation: CASSLWAGGQGPNSPLHF.